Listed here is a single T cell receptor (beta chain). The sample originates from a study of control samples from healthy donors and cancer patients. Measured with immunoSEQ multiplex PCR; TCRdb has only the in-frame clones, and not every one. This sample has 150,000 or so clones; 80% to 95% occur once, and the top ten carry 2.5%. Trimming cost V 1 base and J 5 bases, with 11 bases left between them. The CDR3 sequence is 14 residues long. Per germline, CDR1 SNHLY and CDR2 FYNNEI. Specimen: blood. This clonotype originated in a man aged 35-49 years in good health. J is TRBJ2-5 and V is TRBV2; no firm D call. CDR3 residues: CASSEGALQETQYF. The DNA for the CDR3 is TGTGCCAGCAGTGAAGGGGCTCTCCAGGAGACCCAGTACTTC.